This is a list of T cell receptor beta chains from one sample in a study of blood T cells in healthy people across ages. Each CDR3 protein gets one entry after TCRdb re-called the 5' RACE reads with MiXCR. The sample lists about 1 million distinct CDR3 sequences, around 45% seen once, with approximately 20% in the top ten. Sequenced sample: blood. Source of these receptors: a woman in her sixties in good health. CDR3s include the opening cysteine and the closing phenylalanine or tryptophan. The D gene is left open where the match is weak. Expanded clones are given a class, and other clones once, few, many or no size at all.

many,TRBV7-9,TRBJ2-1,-,TGTGCCAGCAGCCCCCTAGGATCCTCCTACAATGAGCAGTTCTTC,CASSPLGSSYNEQFF
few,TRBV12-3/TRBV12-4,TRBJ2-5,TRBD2,TGTGCCAGCAGTCGGACTAGCGGGAGTGAGACCCAGTACTTC,CASSRTSGSETQYF
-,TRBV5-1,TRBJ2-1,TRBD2,TGCGCCAGCAATTTGGTAGCGGGAGGGAGCTACAATGAGCAGTTCTTC,CASNLVAGGSYNEQFF
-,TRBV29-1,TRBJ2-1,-,TGCAGCGCGGTGTCCTACAATGAGCAGTTCTTC,CSAVSYNEQFF
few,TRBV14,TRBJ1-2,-,TGTGCCAGCAGCCAAGTCCACAGCACCGGACAGGGCTACACCTTC,CASSQVHSTGQGYTF
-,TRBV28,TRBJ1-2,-,TGTGCCAGCAGCCTTTTTCACGCACCAACGACCGGCCACACCTTC,CASSLFHAPTTGHTF
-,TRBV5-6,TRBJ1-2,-,TGTGCCAGCAGCCCCAGTGACCGCTATGGCTACACCTTC,CASSPSDRYGYTF
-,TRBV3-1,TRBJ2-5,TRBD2,TGTGCCAGCAGCCAAGGGTTGGAGCGGGAGATCGATGAGCAGTACTTC,CASSQGLEREIDEQYF
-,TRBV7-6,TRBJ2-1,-,TGTGCCAGCAGCTTACGAGGCACGGACTCCTACAATGAGCAGTTCTTC,CASSLRGTDSYNEQFF
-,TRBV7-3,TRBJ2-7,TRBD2,TGTGCCAGCAGCTTAAAAACTAGCGCCTGGGGCGAGCAGTACTTC,CASSLKTSAWGEQYF
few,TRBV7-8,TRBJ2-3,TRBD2,TGTGCCAGCAGCTTATCAGCGGGAGGGACAGATACGCAGTATTTT,CASSLSAGGTDTQYF
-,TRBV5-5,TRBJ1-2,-,TGTGCCAGCAGCTCACCGAATGGCTACACCTTC,CASSSPNGYTF
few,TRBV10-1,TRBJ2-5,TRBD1,TGCGCCAGCAGTGAGAACAGGGGGCTCCAAGAGACCCAGTACTTC,CASSENRGLQETQYF
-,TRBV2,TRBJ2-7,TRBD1,TGTGCCCGGAAGAAGGGGGCATCCTACGAGCAGTACTTC,CARKKGASYEQYF
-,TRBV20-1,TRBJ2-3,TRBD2,TGCAGTGCGACTAGCGAGTACACAGATGCGCAGTATTTT,CSATSEYTDAQYF
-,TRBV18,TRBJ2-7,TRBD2,TGTGCCAGCTCACCGCTGAGGCCTAGCGGGAGGGCCTACGAGCAGTACTTC,CASSPLRPSGRAYEQYF